The 30 T cell receptor beta chains below were found in one sample sequenced in a study of blood T cell repertoires in COVID-19. Here immunoSEQ multiplex PCR was the method, and the copy in TCRdb shows in-frame clones only, minus some. The table includes tens of thousands of clones, roughly 80% detected once. Input material: peripheral blood. These receptors all stem from a woman aged 80 or over with acute or convalescent COVID-19.

This chain links TRBV9 with TRBJ2-3; 9 nucleotides match TRBD2. The V gene end was trimmed by 4 bases and the J gene end by 5 bases; junction bases not matched to a gene: 8. This CDR3 is 15 amino acids long. CDR1 is SGDLS and CDR2 is YYNGEE in the germline V gene. The CDR3 nucleotides read TGTGCCAGCAGCTTCCAGCGGGGGGCCCAAGATACGCAGTATTTT. Translating gives CASSFQRGAQDTQYF.

This clone has only one observation. The genes are TRBV6-5 and TRBJ2-5; D gene unclear. Germline CDR1 MNHEY, CDR2 SVGAGI. V dropped 0 bases and J dropped 2 bases, with 7 bases sitting between them. The CDR3 is 14 amino acids. CDR3 in DNA: TGTGCCAGCAGTTACTCGACGGAGCAAGAGACCCAGTACTTC. This gives the protein CASSYSTEQETQYF.

The chain employs TRBV19 and TRBJ2-1; 9 positions match TRBD2. The V and J ends lost 3 bases and 5 bases, in that order; junction bases with no gene match: 8. Germline CDR1 and CDR2: LNHDA and SQIVND (reference sequence). This CDR3 has 16 residues. For the CDR3, the DNA is TGTGCCAGTAGTATTGGCGGGGGGGGAAGTAACAATGAGCAGTTCTTC. The encoded protein is CASSIGGGGSNNEQFF.

The chain is built from TRBV5-6 and TRBJ2-7; no definite D call. CDR3 length: 14 residues. The germline gives CDR1 SGHDT, CDR2 YYEEEE. V lost 2 bases and J lost 0, with 9 bases in between. CDR3 region: CASSFTPSSYEQYF. The CDR3 DNA follows: TGTGCCAGCAGCTTTACACCAAGCTCCTACGAGCAGTACTTC.

The chain has TRBV11-3 and TRBJ1-2; 7 bases are a match to TRBD1. This CDR3 contains 16 residues. Trimming at V came to 5 bases and at J to 0 bases, leaving 9 bases not matched to a gene. Germline V gives CDR1 SGHNT, CDR2 YENEEA. This CDR3 reads CASSRDSHGANYGYTF. The DNA for the CDR3 is TGTGCCAGCAGCCGGGACAGCCATGGAGCTAACTATGGCTACACCTTC.

The V gene is TRBV29-1, the J gene TRBJ1-5; TRBD1 aligns across 9 bases. Germline loops: CDR1 SQVTM, CDR2 ANQGSEA. The junction had 4 bases not matched to a gene; V was cut back by 6 bases and J by 4 bases. CDR3 length: 13 amino acids. DNA of the CDR3: TGCAGCGTAGGGGACAGGGCTAATCAGCCCCAGCATTTT. This encodes CSVGDRANQPQHF.

The gene calls are TRBV6-2 or TRBV6-3 and TRBJ2-7; perhaps TRBD1 as D (5 bases). Trimming shortened V by 2 bases and J by 2 bases, and 7 bases separated the two germline ends. CDR3 size: 13 residues. Looked up from germline, CDR1 is MNHEY and CDR2 is SVGEGT. The CDR3 nucleotides read TGTGCCAGCAGTTACGACAGACCCTACGAGCAGTACTTC. Its protein is CASSYDRPYEQYF.

The V and J genes are TRBV29-1 and TRBJ2-3; D gene uncertain. The CDR3 contains 10 residues. The germline gives CDR1 SQVTM, CDR2 ANQGSEA. The V and J ends lost 4 bases and 6 bases respectively, with 5 bases between them. This CDR3 reads CSVARDTQYF. The DNA for the CDR3 is TGCAGCGTTGCCCGGGATACGCAGTATTTT.

The gene calls are TRBV5-1 and TRBJ2-5, with D possibly matching TRBD2 (5 bases). V was cut by 3 bases and J by 4 bases, with 13 bases left in between. In germline, CDR1 is SGHRS, CDR2 YFSETQ. CDR3 length equals 14 residues. The DNA of the CDR3 is TGCGCCAGCAGCTCTGGACTGGAACGAGAGACCCAGTACTTC. Amino acid sequence: CASSSGLERETQYF.

The chain has TRBV3-1 (or the pseudogene TRBV3-2) and TRBJ2-7; 9 nucleotides line up with TRBD1. Germline CDR1 is LGHDT and CDR2 is YNNKEL (reference sequence). With 5 bases clipped from V and 6 bases from J, the junction kept 8 bases outside the gene matches. This CDR3 contains 14 residues. The CDR3 spells CASSATGGFGEQYF. The CDR3 coding sequence is TGTGCCAGCAGCGCGACAGGGGGGTTTGGCGAGCAGTACTTC.

The rearrangement uses TRBV19 and TRBJ1-1; D is unresolved. In germline, CDR1 is LNHDA, CDR2 SQIVND (reference sequence). The CDR3 is made up of 16 amino acids. The germline V and J ends were trimmed by 6 bases and 3 bases, with 20 bases remaining between them. CDR3 loop: CASSARTGTADTEAFF. The DNA for the CDR3 is TGTGCCAGTAGCGCCAGGACGGGTACAGCGGACACTGAAGCTTTCTTT.

The CDR3 is CASSSTGVREKLFF. For the CDR3, the DNA is TGTGCCAGCAGCTCAACAGGGGTGCGTGAAAAACTGTTTTTT. The chain employs TRBV7-2 and TRBJ1-4; 7 nucleotides agree with TRBD1. The CDR3 consists of 14 residues. Germline values: CDR1 SGHTA, CDR2 FQGNSA. J gave up 7 bases and V 4 bases, and 6 bases lay outside the gene matches. The whole variable domain, filled in from reference TRBV7-2 and TRBJ1-4, reads GAGVSQSPSNKVTEKGKDVELRCDPISGHTALYWYRQSLGQGLEFLIYFQGNSAPDKSGLPSDRFSAERTGGSVSTLTIQRTQQEDSAVYLCASSSTGVREKLFFGSGTQLSVL.

This clone was detected once. V usage is TRBV2 and J usage is TRBJ1-3; TRBD1 aligns across 9 bases. The CDR3 contains 13 residues. CDR1 is SNHLY, CDR2 FYNNEI, per germline. The DNA of the CDR3 is TGTGCAACAGGGACAGGGTTTGGAAACACCATATATTTT. This encodes CATGTGFGNTIYF.

This clone was observed a handful of times. The CDR3 sequence: CASSQGQDYGYTF. CDR3 sequence (DNA): TGTGCCAGCAGCCAGGGACAGGACTATGGCTACACCTTC. The chain employs TRBV5-4 and TRBJ1-2; TRBD1 agrees at 8 bases. J was trimmed by 3 bases and V by 4 bases; bases with no gene match: 2. The germline gives CDR1 SGHNT, CDR2 YYREEE (reference sequence). This CDR3 contains 13 residues. The full variable domain, its missing parts supplied by reference TRBV5-4 and TRBJ1-2, is ETGVTQSPTHLIKTRGQQVTLRCSSQSGHNTVSWYQQALGQGPQFIFQYYREEENGRGNFPPRFSGLQFPNYSSELNVNALELDDSALYLCASSQGQDYGYTFGSGTRLTVV.

J is TRBJ2-5 and V is TRBV11-1, with 7 positions matching TRBD2. Germline V gene data show CDR1 as SGHAT and CDR2 as FQDESV (reference sequence). This CDR3 region has 15 residues. The V segment lost 1 base and the J segment 9 bases; nucleotides outside the gene matches: 11. CDR3 sequence reads: CASSLGLAGGEAQYF. The CDR3 DNA sequence: TGTGCCAGCAGCTTAGGGTTAGCGGGCGGGGAGGCCCAGTACTTC.

The CDR3: CASSRRGLGQYF. The CDR3 DNA reads TGTGCCAGCAGTCGCAGGGGGCTGGGGCAGTACTTC. This chain joins TRBV12-3 or TRBV12-4 and TRBJ2-7; 8 nucleotides agree with TRBD1. The CDR3 extends over 12 amino acids. V shed 5 bases, J shed 9 bases, and the junction held 6 bases outside the gene matches.

This chain joins TRBV7-9 and TRBJ1-6; the D is unclear. The CDR3 spans 16 residues. The V end was cut by 4 bases, the J end by 0 bases, with 10 bases between. Germline CDR1 and CDR2: SEHNR and FQNEAQ (reference sequence). The CDR3 sequence is CASSSERSSYNSPLHF. For the CDR3, the DNA is TGTGCCAGCAGCTCCGAGCGGAGCTCCTATAATTCACCCCTCCACTTT.

The chain employs TRBV7-3 and TRBJ2-1, with D maybe TRBD2 (6 bases). Germline CDR1 is SGHTA and CDR2 is FQGTGA. The V gene lost 5 bases and the J gene lost 8 bases, with 13 bases spanning the gap. The CDR3 runs to 13 residues. The CDR3 reads CASSVGGKDEQFF. The CDR3 DNA is TGTGCCAGCAGCGTCGGGGGTAAGGATGAGCAGTTCTTC.

The CDR3, as DNA: TGTGCCAGCTCAGGGACAGGTCTCCATTCACCCCTCCACTTT. This sequence encodes CASSGTGLHSPLHF. The chain couples TRBV18 to TRBJ1-6; 8 positions match TRBD1. In germline, CDR1 is KGHSH, CDR2 LQKENI. The CDR3 spans 14 residues. J was trimmed by 8 bases and V by 5 bases; bases with no gene match: 5.

The chain combines TRBV2 with TRBJ2-7; TRBD1 aligns across 8 bases. The CDR3 has 14 amino acids. Germline lookup yields CDR1 SNHLY and CDR2 FYNNEI. V gave up 6 bases and J gave up 0 bases; unmatched junction bases: 4. CDR3 in DNA: TGTGCCAGCAGAGCGGACAGGGTCTCCTACGAGCAGTACTTC. Translated: CASRADRVSYEQYF.

This sequence joins TRBV5-6 and TRBJ2-7; D remains unclear. The length of the CDR3 is 15 residues. Germline CDR1 reads SGHDT; CDR2 reads YYEEEE. Trimming pared 6 bases from V and 5 bases from J, leaving 21 bases between. Here the CDR3 DNA reads TGTGCCAGCACCCCCTACCCCACCCGCGAACACGAGCAGTACTTC. Its protein product is CASTPYPTREHEQYF.

The rearrangement uses TRBV27 and TRBJ2-7; 12 positions match TRBD2. CDR1 MNHEY and CDR2 SMNVEV come from the germline V gene (reference sequence). This CDR3 comprises 15 residues. V gave up 2 bases and J gave up 2 bases; unmatched junction bases: 1. The CDR3 here is CASSLRLAGAYEQYF. The DNA of the CDR3 is TGTGCCAGCAGTTTACGACTAGCGGGGGCCTACGAGCAGTACTTC.

This rearrangement joins TRBV5-1 to TRBJ2-1, with D perhaps matching TRBD1 (6 bases). The CDR3 spans 15 residues. The V gene's germline CDR1 is SGHRS and CDR2 YFSETQ. Between the trimmed V and J ends, which lost 0 bases and 7 bases, there was a span of 14 bases. The CDR3 DNA reads TGCGCCAGCAGCTTGGCGAAAAACAGGGAAAATGAGCAGTTCTTC. This gives the protein CASSLAKNRENEQFF. The full variable domain, completed using reference TRBV5-1 and TRBJ2-1, is KAGVTQTPRYLIKTRGQQVTLSCSPISGHRSVSWYQQTPGQGLQFLFEYFSETQRNKGNFPGRFSGRQFSNSRSEMNVSTLELGDSALYLCASSLAKNRENEQFFGPGTRLTVL.

Here the CDR3 DNA reads TGTGCCAGCAGTTACGGCGTCGGGGGAGGAGGGACTGAAGCTTTCTTT. Encoded protein: CASSYGVGGGGTEAFF. The gene calls are TRBV6-5 and TRBJ1-1; D perhaps matches TRBD1 (5 bases). Trimming took 2 bases from V and 5 from J, leaving 18 bases between them. The CDR3 runs 16 residues. Germline CDR1 and CDR2: MNHEY and SVGAGI.

V usage is TRBV18 and J usage is TRBJ2-4, with D tentatively TRBD1 (5 bases). V was pared by 0 bases and J by 4 bases, with 13 bases between. Germline V gene data show CDR1 as KGHSH and CDR2 as LQKENI. There are 16 residues in the CDR3. CDR3 protein: CASSPPVGATKNIQYF. In DNA form, the CDR3 reads TGTGCCAGCTCACCACCGGTAGGGGCAACAAAAAACATTCAGTACTTC.

V usage is TRBV18 and J usage is TRBJ1-1, with D possibly matching TRBD1 (5 bases). The CDR3 is 14 residues long. Trimming pared 2 bases from V and 5 bases from J, leaving 12 bases between. Germline V gene lookup returns CDR1 KGHSH and CDR2 LQKENI. CDR3 DNA sequence: TGTGCCAGCTCACCATTCATCGGGGGGACTGAAGCTTTCTTT. Protein: CASSPFIGGTEAFF.

This chain connects TRBV9 to TRBJ1-1; no clear D gene. The germline CDR1 and CDR2 sequences are SGDLS and YYNGEE. V was shortened by 3 bases and J by 3 bases, with 9 bases between the two germline ends. The CDR3 runs 13 residues. CDR3: CASSASPDTEAFF. The DNA of the CDR3 is TGTGCCAGCAGCGCCTCCCCTGACACTGAAGCTTTCTTT.

CDR3 loop: CASSPNRHSEENRSPLHF. CDR3 DNA sequence: TGCGCCAGCAGCCCCAATAGGCATTCGGAGGAAAATCGCTCACCCCTCCACTTT. This chain uses TRBV4-1 with TRBJ1-6; D is ambiguous. CDR1 is MGHRA, CDR2 YSYEKL, per germline. Trimming shortened V by 4 bases and J by 10 bases, and 26 bases separated the two germline ends. This CDR3 is 18 amino acids long.

This clone was observed a handful of times. This chain connects TRBV10-2 to TRBJ2-3; weak D call: TRBD2 (5 bases). The germline V gene encodes CDR1 WSHSY and CDR2 SAAADI. With 6 bases removed from V and 9 bases from J, the gap between germline ends came to 16 bases. The CDR3 loop spans 13 amino acids. The CDR3, as DNA: TGCGCCAGCAGGGCAACGGAGGATTGGACGCAGTATTTT. This codes for CASRATEDWTQYF.

This clone was detected once. This chain links TRBV5-6 with TRBJ1-6; 7 nucleotides match TRBD1. The germline gives CDR1 SGHDT, CDR2 YYEEEE. Losses at the gene ends were 4 bases for V and 7 bases for J; bases not matched to a gene: 14. This CDR3 contains 17 residues. DNA of the CDR3: TGTGCCAGCAGCCCGGTGGGTAAGGGGGCCCAGAATTCACCCCTCCACTTT. This translates into CASSPVGKGAQNSPLHF.